Listed here are 9 T cell receptor beta chains from one sample, sequenced in a study of blood T cell repertoires in COVID-19. Clones were read by immunoSEQ multiplex PCR, and TCRdb kept only the in-frame ones, dropping some. The data show about 140,000 clones, 80% to 90% seen once. The sequencing input was peripheral blood. These receptors were obtained from a woman aged 55-75 years with acute or convalescent COVID-19.

This chain joins TRBV7-9 and TRBJ1-6; D uncertain. CDR3 length: 17 residues. Trimming shortened V by 5 bases and J by 0 bases, and 14 bases separated the two germline ends. Germline-derived CDR1 and CDR2 are SEHNR and FQNEAQ (reference sequence). DNA for the CDR3: TGTGCCAGCAGCATCTACCTAGTTAGCTCCTATAATTCACCCCTCCACTTT. Its protein is CASSIYLVSSYNSPLHF.

The chain couples TRBV6-6 to TRBJ1-1, with D perhaps TRBD1 (5 bases). Trimming took 5 bases from V and 11 from J, leaving 21 bases between them. CDR1 MNHNY and CDR2 SVGAGI come from the germline V gene (reference sequence). This CDR3 has 14 amino acids. The CDR3 DNA reads TGTGCCAGCAGTACCGCCGGCCAGGGTGTTTTTGCTTTCTTT. This encodes CASSTAGQGVFAFF.

This clone was counted only a few times. The rearrangement links TRBV7-3 to TRBJ2-2, with D perhaps TRBD1 (6 bases). The CDR3 has 14 residues. The germline gives CDR1 SGHTA, CDR2 FQGTGA. The V end lost 3 bases, the J end lost 6 bases, and 11 bases lay between the germline ends. The CDR3 protein is CASSFSPGAGELFF. DNA for the CDR3: TGTGCCAGCAGCTTTAGCCCAGGGGCCGGGGAGCTGTTTTTT.

The chain joins TRBV29-1 to TRBJ1-2; TRBD1 is a possible D gene (6 bases). Trimming left V 5 bases short and J 6 bases short, with 10 bases between. In germline, CDR1 is SQVTM, CDR2 ANQGSEA. The CDR3 totals 11 residues. This CDR3 reads CSVRTGNGYTF. The CDR3 DNA sequence: TGCAGCGTTCGTACAGGGAATGGCTACACCTTC.

The CDR3 DNA reads as TGTGCCACCAGCGGACAGGTCGGGGAGCTGTTTTTT. Protein: CATSGQVGELFF. The chain recombines TRBV24-1 with TRBJ2-2; TRBD1 agrees at 7 bases. V trimming: 7 bases; J trimming: 7 bases; junction bases outside the gene matches: 2. Germline CDR1 and CDR2: KGHDR and SFDVKD. The CDR3 is 12 residues long.

The rearrangement links TRBV9 to TRBJ2-7, with a tentative D call TRBD2 (7 bases). The V gene lost 4 bases and the J gene lost 3 bases, with 20 bases spanning the gap. Germline CDR1 and CDR2: SGDLS and YYNGEE. The CDR3 is 16 amino acids. This CDR3 reads CASSPKGGAAYYEQYF. The DNA of the CDR3 is TGTGCCAGCAGCCCAAAGGGGGGGGCAGCTTACTACGAGCAGTACTTC.

The V gene is TRBV6-1, the J gene TRBJ1-2; 7 nucleotides line up with TRBD1. There are 17 residues in the CDR3. CDR1 and CDR2 from the germline V gene are MNHNS and SASEGT. With V trimmed by 2 bases and J by 2 bases, 11 bases remained unmatched. CDR3: CASSESLDRPSNYGYTF. CDR3 nucleotide sequence: TGTGCCAGCAGTGAAAGTTTGGACAGGCCCTCAAACTATGGCTACACCTTC.

The CDR3 DNA is TGTGCAAAGGCTGGGCAGGGGGACGGTGGCTACACCTTC. Translation gives CAKAGQGDGGYTF. This chain connects TRBV2 to TRBJ1-2; 7 bases agree with TRBD1. Germline lookup yields CDR1 SNHLY and CDR2 FYNNEI. The CDR3 runs 13 residues. The full variable domain, its missing parts supplied by reference TRBV2 and TRBJ1-2, is EPEVTQTPSHQVTQMGQEVILRCVPISNHLYFYWYRQILGQKVEFLVSFYNNEISEKSEIFDDQFSVERPDGSNFTLKIRSTKLEDSAMYFCAKAGQGDGGYTFGSGTRLTVV.

This clone came up a few times. The chain has TRBV29-1 and TRBJ2-7; no reliable D call. The CDR3 contains 11 residues. CDR1 is SQVTM, CDR2 ANQGSEA, per germline. V shed 1 base and J shed 5 bases, with 6 bases lying between them. The CDR3 nucleotides read TGCAGCGTTGAAGCTGGGCACGAGCAGTACTTC. It codes for CSVEAGHEQYF.